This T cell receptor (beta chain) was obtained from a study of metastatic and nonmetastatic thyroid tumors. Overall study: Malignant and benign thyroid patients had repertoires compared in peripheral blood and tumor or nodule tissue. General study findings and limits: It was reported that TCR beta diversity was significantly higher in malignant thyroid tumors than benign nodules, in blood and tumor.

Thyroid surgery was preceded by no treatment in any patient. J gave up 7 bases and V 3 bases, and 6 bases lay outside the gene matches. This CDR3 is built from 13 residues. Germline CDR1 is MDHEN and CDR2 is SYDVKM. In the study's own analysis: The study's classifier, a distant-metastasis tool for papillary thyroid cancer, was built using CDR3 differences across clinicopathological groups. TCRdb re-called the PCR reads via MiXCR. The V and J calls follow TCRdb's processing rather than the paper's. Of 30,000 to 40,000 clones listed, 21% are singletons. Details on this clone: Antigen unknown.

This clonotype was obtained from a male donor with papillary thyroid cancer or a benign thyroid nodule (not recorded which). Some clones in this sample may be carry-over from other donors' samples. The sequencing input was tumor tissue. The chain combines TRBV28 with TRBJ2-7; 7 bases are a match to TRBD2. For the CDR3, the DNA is TGTGCCAGCAGTTTTGCGGGAGCATTAGAGCAGTACTTC. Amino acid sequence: CASSFAGALEQYF.